This T cell receptor beta chain was documented in a study of T cells in Graves' hyperthyroidism and ophthalmopathy. Amplified TCR beta CDR3 regions derived from RNA transcripts. The HTBI primer set drove a first-round RT-PCR of the TCR CDR3. TCRdb re-analysed the multiplex PCR reads in MiXCR, keeping a single row per CDR3 protein. The top ten clones hold roughly 7.7% of a sample with about 420,000 distinct CDR3 sequences, 15% to 18% of them seen once. This clonotype came up many times. Lactation, pregnancy, other autoimmune disease or uncontrolled infection led to exclusion of patients. Between the trimmed V and J ends, which lost 0 bases and 3 bases, there was a span of 12 bases. The CDR3 contains 15 residues. The germline V gene has CDR1 SNHLY and CDR2 FYNNEI.

Sequencing used blood. The sequence came from a young woman with Graves' hyperthyroidism. The gene calls are TRBV2 and TRBJ2-7; D might be TRBD1 (6 bases). The CDR3, as DNA: TGTGCCAGCAGTGAAGCGCTGACAGGAGACTACGAGCAGTACTTC. Its protein product is CASSEALTGDYEQYF.